By its share, the clone carrying this T cell receptor beta chain is hyperexpanded. No antigen is known for it. The gene names here belong to mouse. The CDR3 end is not reached by the read, which stops 1 residue before it; the germline J gene fills it in. The CDR3 is 16 amino acids. V gave up 0 bases and J gave up 0 bases; unmatched junction bases: 4. Per the germline V gene, CDR1 is NSHNY and CDR2 is SYGAGN. Time point indicated: mouse harvest day 14 after allogeneic transplant. The graft held 10^6 splenic CD5+ T cells and 10^7 T-cell-depleted bone marrow cells. This mouse GVHD model was MHC-mismatched B6 to BALB/c, profiled day 7 or 14. The table came from immunoSEQ multiplex PCR; TCRdb's copy has only in-frame clones and leaves some out. The repertoire has approximately 2,100 clones, roughly 52% of them found once; the top ten carry about 43%. These data belong to a study of tissue T cells after allogeneic stem cell transplantation. Study-level findings and limits: Blood and spleen captured only part of the tissue TCR repertoire. Limitations included a small, clinically heterogeneous cohort and limited sampling depth. Anatomically similar tissues had similar TCR repertoires within each patient.

The sequencing input was liver tissue. The TCR sequence derives from a female BALB/c mouse given C57BL/6 T cells with graft-versus-host disease after an allogeneic hematopoietic cell transplant. The chain couples TRBV13-1 to TRBJ2-4, with TRBD2 identical over 7 bases. CDR3 bases read: TGTGCCAGCAGTGATGGGCCGGGGGGGAGTCAAAACACCTTGTAC. It translates to CASSDGPGGSQNTLY. The entire CDR3 protein is CASSDGPGGSQNTLYF.